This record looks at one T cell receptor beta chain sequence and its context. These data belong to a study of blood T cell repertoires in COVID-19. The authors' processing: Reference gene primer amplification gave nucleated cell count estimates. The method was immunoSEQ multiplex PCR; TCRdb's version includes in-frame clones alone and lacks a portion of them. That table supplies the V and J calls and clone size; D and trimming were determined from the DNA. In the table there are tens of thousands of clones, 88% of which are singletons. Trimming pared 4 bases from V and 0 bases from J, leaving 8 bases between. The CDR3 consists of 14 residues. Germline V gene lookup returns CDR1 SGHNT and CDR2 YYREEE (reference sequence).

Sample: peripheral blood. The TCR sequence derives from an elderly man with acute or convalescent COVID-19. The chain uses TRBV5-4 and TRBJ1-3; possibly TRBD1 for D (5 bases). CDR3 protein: CASSPTVSGNTIYF. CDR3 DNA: TGTGCCAGCAGCCCGACAGTCTCTGGAAACACCATATATTTT.